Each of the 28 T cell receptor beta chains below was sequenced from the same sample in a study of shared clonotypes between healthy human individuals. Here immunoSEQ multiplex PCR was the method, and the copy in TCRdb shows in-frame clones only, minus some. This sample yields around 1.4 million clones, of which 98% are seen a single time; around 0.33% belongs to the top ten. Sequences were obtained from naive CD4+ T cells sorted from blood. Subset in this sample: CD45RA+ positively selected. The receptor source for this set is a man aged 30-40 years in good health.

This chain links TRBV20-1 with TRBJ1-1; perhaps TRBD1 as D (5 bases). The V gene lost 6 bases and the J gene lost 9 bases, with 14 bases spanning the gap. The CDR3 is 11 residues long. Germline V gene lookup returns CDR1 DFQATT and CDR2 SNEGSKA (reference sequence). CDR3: CSAPPTVKAFF. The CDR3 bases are TGCAGTGCCCCACCGACAGTTAAAGCTTTCTTT.

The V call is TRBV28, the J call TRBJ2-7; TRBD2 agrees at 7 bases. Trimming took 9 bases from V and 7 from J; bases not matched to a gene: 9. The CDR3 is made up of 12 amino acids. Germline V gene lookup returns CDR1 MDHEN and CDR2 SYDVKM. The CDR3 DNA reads TGTGCCAGTAAACTGGCGGGAGAGGAGCAGTACTTC. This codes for CASKLAGEEQYF.

Here the CDR3 DNA reads TGTGCCAGCAGCTCCCCCGGGCCCTCTGGGGCCAACGTCCTGACTTTC. Translated, it gives CASSSPGPSGANVLTF. The V gene is TRBV13, the J gene TRBJ2-6; D not resolved. Germline loops: CDR1 PRHDT, CDR2 FYEKMQ (reference sequence). This CDR3 contains 16 residues. The V and J ends lost 4 bases and 0 bases respectively, with 10 bases between them.

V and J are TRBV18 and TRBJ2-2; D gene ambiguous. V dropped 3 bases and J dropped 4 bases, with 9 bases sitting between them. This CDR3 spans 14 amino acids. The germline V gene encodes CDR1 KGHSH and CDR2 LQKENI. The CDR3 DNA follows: TGTGCCAGCTCACCCGAAACGGGCACCGGGGAGCTGTTTTTT. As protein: CASSPETGTGELFF.

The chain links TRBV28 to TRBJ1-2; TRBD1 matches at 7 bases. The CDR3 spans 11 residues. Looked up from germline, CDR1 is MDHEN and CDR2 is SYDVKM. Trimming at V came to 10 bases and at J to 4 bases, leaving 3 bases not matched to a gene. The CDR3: CATQGGYGYTF. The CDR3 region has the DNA TGTGCCACCCAGGGGGGCTATGGCTACACCTTC.

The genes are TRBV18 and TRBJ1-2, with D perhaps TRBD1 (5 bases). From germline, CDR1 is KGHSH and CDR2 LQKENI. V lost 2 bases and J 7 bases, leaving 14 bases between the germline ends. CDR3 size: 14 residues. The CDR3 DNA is TGTGCCAGCTCACCATACGGGACCCCTCTTGGCTACACCTTC. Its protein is CASSPYGTPLGYTF.

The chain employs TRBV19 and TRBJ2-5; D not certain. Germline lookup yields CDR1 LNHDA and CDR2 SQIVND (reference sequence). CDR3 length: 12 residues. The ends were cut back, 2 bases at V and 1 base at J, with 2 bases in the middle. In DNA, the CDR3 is TGTGCCAGTAGTATATCCCAAGAGACCCAGTACTTC. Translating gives CASSISQETQYF.

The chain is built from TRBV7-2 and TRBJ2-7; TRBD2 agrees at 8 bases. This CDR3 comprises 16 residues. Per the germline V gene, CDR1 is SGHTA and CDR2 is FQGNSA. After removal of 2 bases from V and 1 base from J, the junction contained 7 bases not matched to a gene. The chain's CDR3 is CASSLSLAGLSYEQYF. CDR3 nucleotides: TGTGCCAGCAGCTTATCGTTAGCGGGACTGTCCTACGAGCAGTACTTC.

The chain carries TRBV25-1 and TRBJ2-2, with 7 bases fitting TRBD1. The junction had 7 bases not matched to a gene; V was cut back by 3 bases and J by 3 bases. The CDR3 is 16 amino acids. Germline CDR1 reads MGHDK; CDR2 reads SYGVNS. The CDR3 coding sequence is TGTGCCAGCAGTGACCCTCGACAGGGATACACCGGGGAGCTGTTTTTT. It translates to CASSDPRQGYTGELFF.

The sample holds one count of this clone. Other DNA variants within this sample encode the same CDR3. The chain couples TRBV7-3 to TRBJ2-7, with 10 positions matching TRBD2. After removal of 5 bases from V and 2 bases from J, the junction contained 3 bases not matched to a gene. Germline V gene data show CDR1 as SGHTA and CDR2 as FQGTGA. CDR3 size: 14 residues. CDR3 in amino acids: CASSRLAGPYEQYF. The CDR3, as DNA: TGTGCCAGCAGCAGACTAGCGGGTCCCTACGAGCAGTACTTC.

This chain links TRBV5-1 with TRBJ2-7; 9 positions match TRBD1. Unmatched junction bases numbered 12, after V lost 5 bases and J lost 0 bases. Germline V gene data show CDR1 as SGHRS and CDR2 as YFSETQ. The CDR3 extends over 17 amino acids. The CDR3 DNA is TGCGCCAGCAGGCCCGGGACAGGGATGGGCCTCTCCTACGAGCAGTACTTC. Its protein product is CASRPGTGMGLSYEQYF.

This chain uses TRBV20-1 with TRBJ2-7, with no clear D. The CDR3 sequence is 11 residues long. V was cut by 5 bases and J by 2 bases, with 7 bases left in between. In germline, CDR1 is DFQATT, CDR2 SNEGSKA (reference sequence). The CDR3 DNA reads TGCAGTGCTGGCCGGACCTACGAGCAGTACTTC. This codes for CSAGRTYEQYF.

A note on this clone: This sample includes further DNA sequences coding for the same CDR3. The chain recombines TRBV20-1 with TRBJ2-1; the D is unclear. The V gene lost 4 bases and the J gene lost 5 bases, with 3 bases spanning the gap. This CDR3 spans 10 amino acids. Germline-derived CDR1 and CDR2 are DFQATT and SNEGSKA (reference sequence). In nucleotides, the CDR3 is TGCAGTGCTACAGACAATGAGCAGTTCTTC. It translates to CSATDNEQFF.

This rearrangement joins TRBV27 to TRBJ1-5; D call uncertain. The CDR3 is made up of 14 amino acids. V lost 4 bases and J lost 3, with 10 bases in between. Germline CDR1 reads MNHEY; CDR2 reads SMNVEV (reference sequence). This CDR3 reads CASSSAEFNQPQHF. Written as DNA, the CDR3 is TGTGCCAGCAGTTCCGCGGAATTCAATCAGCCCCAGCATTTT.

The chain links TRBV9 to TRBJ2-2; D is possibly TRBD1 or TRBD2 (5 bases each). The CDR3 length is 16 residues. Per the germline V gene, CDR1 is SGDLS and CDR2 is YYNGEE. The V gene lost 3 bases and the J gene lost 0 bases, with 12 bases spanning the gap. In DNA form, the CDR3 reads TGTGCCAGCAGCGCAAGCTCGGGACCGAACACCGGGGAGCTGTTTTTT. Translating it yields CASSASSGPNTGELFF.

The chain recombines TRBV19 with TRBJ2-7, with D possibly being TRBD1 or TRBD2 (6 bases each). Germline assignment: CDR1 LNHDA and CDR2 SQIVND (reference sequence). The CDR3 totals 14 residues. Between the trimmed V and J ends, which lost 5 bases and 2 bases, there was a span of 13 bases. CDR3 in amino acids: CASSPARGPYEQYF. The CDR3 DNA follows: TGTGCCAGTAGTCCCGCCCGGGGGCCCTACGAGCAGTACTTC.

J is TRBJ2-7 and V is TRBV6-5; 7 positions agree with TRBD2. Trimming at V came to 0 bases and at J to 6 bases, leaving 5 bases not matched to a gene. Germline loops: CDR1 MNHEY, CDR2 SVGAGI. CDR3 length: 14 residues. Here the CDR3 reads CASSYSGRGGEQYF. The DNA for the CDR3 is TGTGCCAGCAGTTACTCGGGGAGGGGAGGCGAGCAGTACTTC.

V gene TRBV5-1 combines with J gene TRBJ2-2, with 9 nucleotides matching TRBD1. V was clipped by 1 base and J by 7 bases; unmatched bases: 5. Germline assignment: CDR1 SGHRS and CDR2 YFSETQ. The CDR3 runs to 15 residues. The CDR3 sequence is CASSLTGGDLGELFF. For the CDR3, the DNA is TGCGCCAGCAGCTTGACAGGGGGCGATCTCGGGGAGCTGTTTTTT.

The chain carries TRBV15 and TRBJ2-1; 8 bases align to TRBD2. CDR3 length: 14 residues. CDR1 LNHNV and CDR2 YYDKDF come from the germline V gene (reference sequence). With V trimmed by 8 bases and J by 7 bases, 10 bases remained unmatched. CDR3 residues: CATRPGTSLNEQFF. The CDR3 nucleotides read TGTGCCACCCGTCCCGGGACTAGTTTAAATGAGCAGTTCTTC. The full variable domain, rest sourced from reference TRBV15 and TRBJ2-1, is DAMVIQNPRYQVTQFGKPVTLSCSQTLNHNVMYWYQQKSSQAPKLLFHYYDKDFNNEADTPDNFQSRRPNTSFCFLDIRSPGLGDTAMYLCATRPGTSLNEQFFGPGTRLTVL.

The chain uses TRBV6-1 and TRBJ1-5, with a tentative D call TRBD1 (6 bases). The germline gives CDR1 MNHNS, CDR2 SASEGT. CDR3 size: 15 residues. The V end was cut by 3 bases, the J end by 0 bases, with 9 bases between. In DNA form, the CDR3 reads TGTGCCAGCAGTGAGAAGGACAGTAGCAATCAGCCCCAGCATTTT. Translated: CASSEKDSSNQPQHF.

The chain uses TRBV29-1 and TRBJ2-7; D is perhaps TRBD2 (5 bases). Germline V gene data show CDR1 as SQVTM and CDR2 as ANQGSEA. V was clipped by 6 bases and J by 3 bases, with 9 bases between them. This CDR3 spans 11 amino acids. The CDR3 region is CSVPGNYEQYF. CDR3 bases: TGCAGCGTACCGGGGAACTACGAGCAGTACTTC.

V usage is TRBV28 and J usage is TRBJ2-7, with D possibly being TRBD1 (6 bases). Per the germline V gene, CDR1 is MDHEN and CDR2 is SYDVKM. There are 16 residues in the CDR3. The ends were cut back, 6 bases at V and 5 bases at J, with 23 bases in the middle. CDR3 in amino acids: CASRKAAGEFSDEQYF. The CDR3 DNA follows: TGTGCCAGCAGGAAGGCGGCAGGGGAGTTTTCCGACGAGCAGTACTTC.

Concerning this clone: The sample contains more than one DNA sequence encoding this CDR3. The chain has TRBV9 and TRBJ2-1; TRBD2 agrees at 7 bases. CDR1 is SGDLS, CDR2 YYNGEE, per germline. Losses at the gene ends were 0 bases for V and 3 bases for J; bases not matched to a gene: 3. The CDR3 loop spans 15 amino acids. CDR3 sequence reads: CASSVVPSGYNEQFF. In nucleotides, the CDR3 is TGTGCCAGCAGCGTAGTCCCTAGCGGCTACAATGAGCAGTTCTTC.

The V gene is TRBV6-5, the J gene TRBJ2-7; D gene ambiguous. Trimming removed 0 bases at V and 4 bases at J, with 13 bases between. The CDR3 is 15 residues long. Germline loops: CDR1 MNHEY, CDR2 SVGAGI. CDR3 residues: CASSYSPRTVYEQYF. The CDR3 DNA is TGTGCCAGCAGTTACTCGCCTAGAACCGTATACGAGCAGTACTTC.

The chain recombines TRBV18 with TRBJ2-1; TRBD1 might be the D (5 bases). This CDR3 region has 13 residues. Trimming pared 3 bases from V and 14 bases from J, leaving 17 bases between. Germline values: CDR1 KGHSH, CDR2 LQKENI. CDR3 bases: TGTGCCAGCTCACCTTTGGACACGGTAAGGAAGTTCTTC. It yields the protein CASSPLDTVRKFF.

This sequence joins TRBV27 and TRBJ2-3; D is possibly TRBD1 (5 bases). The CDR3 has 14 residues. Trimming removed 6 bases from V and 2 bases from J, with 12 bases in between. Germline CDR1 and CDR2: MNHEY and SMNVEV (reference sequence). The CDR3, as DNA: TGTGCCAGCAGCCTTAGGACAACCACAGATACGCAGTATTTT. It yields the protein CASSLRTTTDTQYF.

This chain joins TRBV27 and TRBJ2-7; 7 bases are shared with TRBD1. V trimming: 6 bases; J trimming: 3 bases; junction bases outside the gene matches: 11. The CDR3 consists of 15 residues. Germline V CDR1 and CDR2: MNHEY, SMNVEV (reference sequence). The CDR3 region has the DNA TGTGCCAGCAGGGCCACCGGGACAGCTGTCTACGAGCAGTACTTC. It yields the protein CASRATGTAVYEQYF.

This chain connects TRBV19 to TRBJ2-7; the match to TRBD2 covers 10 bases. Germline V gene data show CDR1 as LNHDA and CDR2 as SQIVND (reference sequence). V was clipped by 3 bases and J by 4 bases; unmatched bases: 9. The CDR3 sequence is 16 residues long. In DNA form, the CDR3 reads TGTGCCAGTAGTATCGATCGAGCGGGAGGGCCTTACGAGCAGTACTTC. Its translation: CASSIDRAGGPYEQYF.